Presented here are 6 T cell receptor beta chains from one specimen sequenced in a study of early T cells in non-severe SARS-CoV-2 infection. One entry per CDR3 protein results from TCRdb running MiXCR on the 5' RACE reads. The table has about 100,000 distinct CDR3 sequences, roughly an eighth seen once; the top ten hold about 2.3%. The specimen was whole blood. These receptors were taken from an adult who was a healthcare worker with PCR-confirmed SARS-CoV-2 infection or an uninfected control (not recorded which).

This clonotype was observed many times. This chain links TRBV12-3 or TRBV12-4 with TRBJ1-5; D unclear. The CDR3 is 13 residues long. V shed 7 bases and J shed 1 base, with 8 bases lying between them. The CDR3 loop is CASTLYSNQPQHF. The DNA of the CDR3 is TGTGCCAGCACGCTGTACAGCAATCAGCCCCAGCATTTT.

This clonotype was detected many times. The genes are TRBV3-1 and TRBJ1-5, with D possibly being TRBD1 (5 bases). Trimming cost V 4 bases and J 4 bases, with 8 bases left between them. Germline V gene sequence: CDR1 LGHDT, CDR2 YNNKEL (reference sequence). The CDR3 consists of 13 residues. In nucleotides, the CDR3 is TGTGCCAGCAGCCGTGGGGCAAATCAGCCCCAGCATTTT. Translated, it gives CASSRGANQPQHF. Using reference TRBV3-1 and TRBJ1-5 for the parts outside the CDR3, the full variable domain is DTAVSQTPKYLVTQMGNDKSIKCEQNLGHDTMYWYKQDSKKFLKIMFSYNNKELIINETVPNRFSPKSPDKAHLNLHINSLELGDSAVYFCASSRGANQPQHFGDGTRLSIL.

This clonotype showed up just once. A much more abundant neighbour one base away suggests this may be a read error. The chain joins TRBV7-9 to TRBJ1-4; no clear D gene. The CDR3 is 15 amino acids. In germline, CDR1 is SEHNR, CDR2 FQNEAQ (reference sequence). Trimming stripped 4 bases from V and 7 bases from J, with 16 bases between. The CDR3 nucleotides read TGTGCCAGCAGCTCAGTCAGGCCTCCGAGTGAAAAACTGTTTTTT. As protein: CASSSVRPPSEKLFF. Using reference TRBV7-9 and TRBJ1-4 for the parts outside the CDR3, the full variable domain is DTGVSQNPRHKITKRGQNVTFRCDPISEHNRLYWYRQTLGQGPEFLTYFQNEAQLEKSRLLSDRFSAERPKGSFSTLEIQRTEQGDSAMYLCASSSVRPPSEKLFFGSGTQLSVL.

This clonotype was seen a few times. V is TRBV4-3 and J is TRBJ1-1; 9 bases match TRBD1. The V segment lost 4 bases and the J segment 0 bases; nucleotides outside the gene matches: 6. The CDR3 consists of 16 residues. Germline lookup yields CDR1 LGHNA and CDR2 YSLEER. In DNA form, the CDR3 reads TGCGCCAGCAGCCCGACAGGGGGAAGTATGAACACTGAAGCTTTCTTT. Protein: CASSPTGGSMNTEAFF.

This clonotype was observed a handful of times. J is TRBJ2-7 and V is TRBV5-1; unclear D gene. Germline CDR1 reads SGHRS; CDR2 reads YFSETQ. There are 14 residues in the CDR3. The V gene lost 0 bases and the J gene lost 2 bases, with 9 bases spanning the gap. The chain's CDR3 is CASSLVAAPYEQYF. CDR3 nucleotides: TGCGCCAGCAGCTTGGTGGCGGCCCCCTACGAGCAGTACTTC.

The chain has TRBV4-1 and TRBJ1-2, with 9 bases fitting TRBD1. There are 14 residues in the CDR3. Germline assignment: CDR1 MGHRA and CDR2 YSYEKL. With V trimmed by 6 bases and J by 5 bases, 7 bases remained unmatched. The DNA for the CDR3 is TGCGCCAGCAGTCGGGACAGGGAAGGTTATGGCTACACCTTC. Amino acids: CASSRDREGYGYTF.